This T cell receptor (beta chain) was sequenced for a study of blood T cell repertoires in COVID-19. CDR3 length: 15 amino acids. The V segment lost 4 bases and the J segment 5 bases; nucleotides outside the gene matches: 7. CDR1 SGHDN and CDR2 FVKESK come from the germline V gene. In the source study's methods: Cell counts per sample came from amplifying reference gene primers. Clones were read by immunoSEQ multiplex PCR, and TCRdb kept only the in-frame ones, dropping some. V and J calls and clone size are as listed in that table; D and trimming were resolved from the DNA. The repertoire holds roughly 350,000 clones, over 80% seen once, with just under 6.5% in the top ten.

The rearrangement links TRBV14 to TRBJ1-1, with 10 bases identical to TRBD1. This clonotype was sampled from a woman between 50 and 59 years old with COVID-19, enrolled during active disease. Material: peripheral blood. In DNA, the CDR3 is TGTGCCAGCAGCCGGGACAGGGGCGCCACGACTGAAGCTTTCTTT. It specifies CASSRDRGATTEAFF.